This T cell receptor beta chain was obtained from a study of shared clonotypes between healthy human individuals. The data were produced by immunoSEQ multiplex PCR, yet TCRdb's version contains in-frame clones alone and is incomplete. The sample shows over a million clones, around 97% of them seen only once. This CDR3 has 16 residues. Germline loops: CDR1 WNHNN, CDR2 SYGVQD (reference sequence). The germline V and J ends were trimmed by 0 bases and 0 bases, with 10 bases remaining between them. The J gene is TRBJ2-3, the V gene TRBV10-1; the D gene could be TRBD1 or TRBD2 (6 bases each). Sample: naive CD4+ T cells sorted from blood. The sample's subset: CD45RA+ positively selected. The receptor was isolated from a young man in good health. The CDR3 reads CASSESGGPSTDTQYF. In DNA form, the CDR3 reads TGCGCCAGCAGTGAGTCTGGGGGGCCGAGCACAGATACGCAGTATTTT.